The 32 T cell receptor beta chains presented below share a single source sample, sequenced in a study of spatial heterogeneity in lung cancer. TCRdb re-analysed the 5' RACE reads in MiXCR, keeping a single row per CDR3 protein. The top ten clones hold 6.9% of a sample with some 100,000 distinct CDR3 sequences, 7.5% to 10% of them seen once. The time point: sample taken at primary tumor resection. Researchers sequenced whole RNA taken from tumor, nontumor lung or frozen PBMC without sorting. Sequenced here: PBMCs, sampled at surgery. Receptor source: a male donor with early-stage non-small cell lung cancer.

The rearrangement links TRBV6-6 to TRBJ1-6; 9 nucleotides agree with TRBD1. V lost 0 bases, J lost 2 bases, and 2 bases stayed unmatched. The CDR3 has 17 residues. The germline gives CDR1 MNHNY, CDR2 SVGAGI (reference sequence). The CDR3 protein is CASSYSDRGTYNSPLHF. The CDR3 DNA reads TGTGCCAGCAGTTACTCCGACAGGGGGACCTATAATTCACCCCTCCACTTT.

In this sample, this clonotype turned up many times. The chain couples TRBV28 to TRBJ2-4, with a tentative D call TRBD2 (5 bases). Germline CDR1 MDHEN, CDR2 SYDVKM. This CDR3 is 15 amino acids long. Trimming left V 7 bases short and J 0 bases short, with 13 bases between. CDR3 amino acids: CASISGGLAKNIQYF. The CDR3 region has the DNA TGTGCCAGCATTTCGGGCGGACTAGCCAAAAACATTCAGTACTTC.

This clonotype was picked up many times. This chain connects TRBV7-2 to TRBJ2-4; D uncertain. Germline CDR1 is SGHTA and CDR2 is FQGNSA. This CDR3 has 18 residues. The V gene lost 1 base and the J gene lost 0 bases, with 16 bases spanning the gap. CDR3 in amino acids: CASSLGYQDGIAKNIQYF. In DNA form, the CDR3 reads TGTGCCAGCAGCTTAGGTTATCAGGACGGAATAGCCAAAAACATTCAGTACTTC.

This rearrangement joins TRBV7-3 to TRBJ1-6; D gene uncertain. Germline-derived CDR1 and CDR2 are SGHTA and FQGTGA. Trimming left V 3 bases short and J 10 bases short, with 10 bases between. CDR3 size: 13 residues. The CDR3: CASSFGRASPLHF. CDR3 in DNA: TGTGCCAGCAGCTTTGGTAGGGCCTCACCCCTCCACTTT.

This clonotype was seen a handful of times. The J gene is TRBJ1-1, the V gene TRBV12-5; D remains ambiguous. Germline assignment: CDR1 LGHNT and CDR2 FRNRAP. The CDR3 consists of 13 residues. The V and J ends lost 2 bases and 4 bases respectively, with 8 bases between them. CDR3 coding DNA: TGTGCTAGTGGTTTGACGGTCACCACTGAAGCTTTCTTT. Amino acid sequence: CASGLTVTTEAFF.

The rearrangement links TRBV29-1 to TRBJ2-2; D is undetermined. The CDR3 spans 12 residues. Per the germline V gene, CDR1 is SQVTM and CDR2 is ANQGSEA. Trimming removed 6 bases at V and 6 bases at J, with 11 bases between. The DNA for the CDR3 is TGCAGCGTATTTGGATTGGCCGGGGAGCTGTTTTTT. It specifies CSVFGLAGELFF.

This clonotype was seen a few times. The V and J genes are TRBV10-3 and TRBJ1-5, with 10 bases fitting TRBD1. Per the germline V gene, CDR1 is ENHRY and CDR2 is SYGVKD. V shed 10 bases and J 3 bases; nucleotides not matched to a gene: 3. This CDR3 is 13 amino acids long. CDR3 sequence reads: CATGTGVNQPQHF. DNA for the CDR3: TGTGCCACCGGGACAGGGGTCAATCAGCCCCAGCATTTT.

The count of this clonotype is one. This rearrangement joins TRBV7-9 to TRBJ2-3; D not resolved. Trimming took 7 bases from V and 6 from J, leaving 14 bases between them. The CDR3 sequence is 13 residues long. Per germline, CDR1 SEHNR and CDR2 FQNEAQ (reference sequence). The CDR3 sequence is CASTPPAVDTQYF. As DNA, the CDR3 is TGTGCCAGCACCCCCCCCGCGGTTGATACGCAGTATTTT.

Of note for this clonotype: This could be a read error, since a much larger clone is one nucleotide away. V is TRBV27 and J is TRBJ2-2; 10 bases align to TRBD1. This CDR3 has 14 amino acids. From germline, CDR1 is MNHEY and CDR2 SMNVEV (reference sequence). The DNA of the CDR3 is TGTGCCAGCGATGACAGGGGGCACACCGGGGAGCTGTATTTT. Encoded protein: CASDDRGHTGELYF.

The chain joins TRBV9 to TRBJ2-3; 11 nucleotides align to TRBD2. Germline V gives CDR1 SGDLS, CDR2 YYNGEE. The CDR3 runs 16 residues. V lost 3 bases to trimming and J lost 2 bases; unmatched junction nucleotides: 5. CDR3 in amino acids: CASSETSGAFTDTQYF. The CDR3 nucleotides read TGTGCCAGCAGCGAGACTAGCGGGGCGTTCACAGATACGCAGTATTTT.

Concerning this clonotype: This could be a read error, since a much larger clone is one nucleotide away. This chain joins TRBV21-1 and TRBJ2-7; TRBD2 is the table's D call, not checked against the DNA. TRBV21-1 is classified as a pseudogene. The CDR3 length is 15 residues. CDR3 loop: CVSIYSGRAIYEQYF. CDR3 coding DNA: TGTGTCAGCATCTATAGCGGGAGGGCAATCTACGAGCAGTACTTC.

This clonotype was counted between two and nine times. The rearrangement uses TRBV18 and TRBJ1-1; possibly TRBD1 for D (6 bases). The germline gives CDR1 KGHSH, CDR2 LQKENI. This CDR3 comprises 16 residues. V lost 0 bases to trimming and J lost 1 base, with 12 bases between them. The CDR3 here is CASSPPWGAGNTEAFF. CDR3 DNA: TGTGCCAGCTCACCACCATGGGGGGCCGGGAACACTGAAGCTTTCTTT.

Only a few counts were recorded for this clonotype. This chain uses TRBV7-9 with TRBJ2-1; D tentatively reads TRBD1 or TRBD2 (5 bases each). V was cut by 1 base and J by 9 bases, with 7 bases left in between. Germline V gives CDR1 SEHNR, CDR2 FQNEAQ (reference sequence). CDR3 length: 12 amino acids. CDR3 DNA: TGTGCCAGCAGCTTAGATGGGGGTGAGCAGTTCTTC. It is translated as CASSLDGGEQFF.

This clonotype appeared a few times. V and J are TRBV25-1 and TRBJ2-1, with D possibly being TRBD1 (6 bases). Trimming took off 6 bases at V and 7 bases at J, with 13 bases between the two ends. Looked up from germline, CDR1 is MGHDK and CDR2 is SYGVNS. The CDR3 contains 13 residues. The CDR3 protein is CASSRGGRNEQFF. The CDR3 coding sequence is TGTGCCAGCAGCCGTGGGGGCAGGAATGAGCAGTTCTTC.

Only a few counts were recorded for this clonotype. V usage is TRBV29-1 and J usage is TRBJ1-4; D uncertain. The CDR3 loop spans 11 amino acids. V shed 1 base and J shed 10 bases, with 7 bases lying between them. Per germline, CDR1 SQVTM and CDR2 ANQGSEA. In nucleotides, the CDR3 is TGCAGCGTTGAAGGGTCTGGAAAACTGTTTTTT. This codes for CSVEGSGKLFF. Supplemented by reference TRBV29-1 and TRBJ1-4, the full variable domain reads SAVISQKPSRDICQRGTSLTIQCQVDSQVTMMFWYRQQPGQSLTLIATANQGSEATYESGFVIDKFPISRPNLTFSTLTVSNMSPEDSSIYLCSVEGSGKLFFGSGTQLSVL.

CDR3 protein: CACDRTSGTKYTDTQYF. The CDR3 coding sequence is TGTGCCTGCGACCGGACTAGCGGGACTAAATACACAGATACGCAGTATTTT. The chain has TRBV30 and TRBJ2-3; 12 nucleotides line up with TRBD2. Germline assignment: CDR1 GTSNPN and CDR2 SVGIG (reference sequence). This CDR3 has 17 residues. The ends lost 6 bases at V and 2 bases at J; junction bases unmatched: 12.

The table lists this clonotype with a few counts. The chain carries TRBV6-2 or TRBV6-3 and TRBJ1-1; unclear D gene. V was trimmed by 8 bases and J by 6 bases, leaving 10 bases between them. The CDR3 is 11 residues long. Germline CDR1 MNHEY, CDR2 SVGEGT. The CDR3: CASSDGPEAFF. In DNA form, the CDR3 reads TGTGCCAGCTCCGACGGGCCTGAAGCTTTCTTT.

The chain has TRBV4-3 and TRBJ1-4; D ambiguous. The CDR3 covers 15 residues. The V and J ends lost 0 bases and 7 bases respectively, with 12 bases between them. The V gene's germline CDR1 is LGHNA and CDR2 YSLEER. CDR3 sequence reads: CASSQDAGFGEKLFF. In DNA, the CDR3 is TGCGCCAGCAGCCAAGATGCCGGGTTTGGTGAAAAACTGTTTTTT.

This sequence joins TRBV19 and TRBJ1-4, with a weak D call TRBD1 (5 bases). Trimming stripped 6 bases from V and 5 bases from J, with 13 bases between. Per germline, CDR1 LNHDA and CDR2 SQIVND (reference sequence). This CDR3 comprises 14 residues. The CDR3 coding sequence is TGTGCCAGTAGCCCTAGGGGCAGAAATGAAAAACTGTTTTTT. Translation gives CASSPRGRNEKLFF. The full variable domain, rest sourced from reference TRBV19 and TRBJ1-4, is DGGITQSPKYLFRKEGQNVTLSCEQNLNHDAMYWYRQDPGQGLRLIYYSQIVNDFQKGDIAEGYSVSREKKESFPLTVTSAQKNPTAFYLCASSPRGRNEKLFFGSGTQLSVL.

The table lists this clonotype with many counts. This rearrangement joins TRBV20-1 to TRBJ2-3, with unresolved D. The V gene lost 1 base and the J gene lost 9 bases, with 8 bases spanning the gap. Germline V CDR1 and CDR2: DFQATT, SNEGSKA (reference sequence). The length of the CDR3 is 11 residues. CDR3 amino acids: CSARGLGTQYF. CDR3 DNA: TGCAGTGCTAGAGGGCTCGGGACGCAGTATTTT.

This clonotype was seen at least ten times. The chain has TRBV28 and TRBJ2-5, with D possibly TRBD2 on 6 matching bases. The V gene lost 3 bases and the J gene lost 4 bases, with 15 bases spanning the gap. The CDR3 totals 15 residues. The V gene's germline CDR1 is MDHEN and CDR2 SYDVKM. CDR3 nucleotides: TGTGCCAGCAGTTTGGCCGGGAGCAGTCGAGAGACCCAGTACTTC. Its translation: CASSLAGSSRETQYF.

This chain links TRBV6-2 or TRBV6-3 with TRBJ2-7, with D unclear. The V gene lost 2 bases and the J gene lost 5 bases, with 13 bases spanning the gap. The CDR3 is 14 amino acids. CDR1 MNHEY and CDR2 SVGEGT come from the germline V gene. The CDR3 DNA sequence: TGTGCCAGCAGTTACGGTCTATGGGTTAACGAGCAGTACTTC. It translates to CASSYGLWVNEQYF.

The V gene is TRBV3-1, the J gene TRBJ1-5; D uncertain. Germline CDR1 and CDR2: LGHDT and YNNKEL (reference sequence). Trimming pared 4 bases from V and 0 bases from J, leaving 16 bases between. The CDR3 is 17 amino acids. CDR3 protein: CASSLAAWADSNQPQHF. In DNA form, the CDR3 reads TGTGCCAGCAGCCTCGCGGCTTGGGCAGATAGCAATCAGCCCCAGCATTTT.

This clonotype was counted between two and nine times. The gene calls are TRBV15 and TRBJ2-1; D may be TRBD1 (6 bases). Looked up from germline, CDR1 is LNHNV and CDR2 is YYDKDF (reference sequence). The CDR3 totals 15 residues. The V and J ends lost 0 bases and 5 bases respectively, with 11 bases between them. The CDR3 coding sequence is TGTGCCACCAGCAGAGATTCTAGGGGGAACAATGAGCAGTTCTTC. It encodes CATSRDSRGNNEQFF. The whole variable domain, remainder taken from reference TRBV15 and TRBJ2-1, is DAMVIQNPRYQVTQFGKPVTLSCSQTLNHNVMYWYQQKSSQAPKLLFHYYDKDFNNEADTPDNFQSRRPNTSFCFLDIRSPGLGDTAMYLCATSRDSRGNNEQFFGPGTRLTVL.

J is TRBJ2-2 and V is TRBV28; D may be TRBD2 (6 bases). Deletions cut 3 bases from V and 2 bases from J, with 7 bases between. The germline V gene has CDR1 MDHEN and CDR2 SYDVKM. The CDR3 sequence is 14 residues long. The CDR3 loop is CASSLRDNTGELFF. The CDR3 DNA is TGTGCCAGCAGTTTGCGGGATAACACCGGGGAGCTGTTTTTT.

This clonotype was observed a few times. This rearrangement joins TRBV7-2 to TRBJ1-1; D is uncertain. V lost 1 base and J 1 base, leaving 10 bases between the germline ends. The CDR3 is 15 residues long. Germline CDR1 is SGHTA and CDR2 is FQGNSA. The CDR3, as DNA: TGTGCCAGCAGCTTAGAAGGGTCGAAGAACACTGAAGCTTTCTTT. This sequence encodes CASSLEGSKNTEAFF.

This clonotype was recorded at least ten times. CDR3 sequence: CASSEAGGPYNEQFF. CDR3 DNA sequence: TGCGCCAGCAGTGAAGCGGGAGGACCCTACAATGAGCAGTTCTTC. The chain joins TRBV10-1 to TRBJ2-1; 9 bases line up with TRBD2. The germline gives CDR1 WNHNN, CDR2 SYGVQD (reference sequence). V dropped 3 bases and J dropped 2; count of bases not matched to a gene: 2. This CDR3 has 15 residues.

V gene TRBV7-9 combines with J gene TRBJ2-7, with D unclear. CDR3 length: 11 residues. CDR1 is SEHNR, CDR2 FQNEAQ, per germline (reference sequence). V was cut by 7 bases and J by 7 bases, with 11 bases left in between. The CDR3 here is CASTKQWEQYF. CDR3 sequence (DNA): TGTGCCAGCACCAAACAATGGGAGCAGTACTTC.

This clonotype was seen ten or more times. This chain joins TRBV7-2 and TRBJ2-5; D possibly corresponds to TRBD2 (6 bases). CDR1 SGHTA and CDR2 FQGNSA come from the germline V gene. The V end lost 4 bases, the J end lost 2 bases, and 14 bases lay between the germline ends. This CDR3 spans 15 amino acids. CDR3 sequence (DNA): TGTGCCAGCAGCTCCCCCCCCGGGGGACAAGAGACCCAGTACTTC. Residues: CASSSPPGGQETQYF.

The chain recombines TRBV5-5 with TRBJ2-1, with D perhaps TRBD1 or TRBD2 (5 bases each). Looked up from germline, CDR1 is SGHKS and CDR2 is YYEKEE (reference sequence). This CDR3 region has 15 residues. Trimming removed 4 bases from V and 4 bases from J, with 15 bases in between. For the CDR3, the DNA is TGTGCCAGCAGCGGGGCCGGGGCTCAATACAATGAGCAGTTCTTC. Amino acids: CASSGAGAQYNEQFF.

The chain combines TRBV7-2 with TRBJ2-4, with no clear D. Germline-derived CDR1 and CDR2 are SGHTA and FQGNSA. CDR3 length equals 15 residues. Trimming shortened V by 0 bases and J by 4 bases, and 10 bases separated the two germline ends. The CDR3 loop is CASSLATSNKNIQYF. The CDR3 coding sequence is TGTGCCAGCAGCTTAGCGACTTCAAATAAAAACATTCAGTACTTC.

V and J are TRBV24-1 and TRBJ2-3; 13 positions agree with TRBD2. Germline CDR1 and CDR2: KGHDR and SFDVKD. The V and J ends lost 3 bases and 4 bases, in that order; junction bases with no gene match: 3. The CDR3 is made up of 16 amino acids. CDR3 nucleotide sequence: TGTGCCACCAGTGATAGGACTAGCGGGAGATCAGATACGCAGTATTTT. Translation gives CATSDRTSGRSDTQYF.